This note documents a single T cell receptor beta chain sequence. A second roughly 7 to 11 cycle PCR used barcoded and J-beta primers. A template-switch adaptor that had 12 random nucleotides put a tag on each cDNA molecule. Using its own MiXCR run on the 5' RACE reads, TCRdb lists one record per CDR3 protein. In the table there are roughly 800,000 distinct CDR3 sequences, 20% to 30% of which are singletons. Germline V gene sequence: CDR1 SNHLY, CDR2 FYNNEI. The CDR3 has 18 amino acids. The J segment lost 2 bases and the V segment lost 1 base, leaving 12 bases of the junction unmatched. These data originate in a study of blood T cells in healthy people across ages. In addition, the sample was reused for a study of T cells of mothers and their children. That source adds: The cDNA synthesis received all extracted RNA, at about 1.5 ug per 15 ul. Thymic selection molds TCR recombination output in a comparable way in related and unrelated pairs.

Sequencing was carried out using blood. The chain carries TRBV2 and TRBJ2-5; 8 bases agree with TRBD1. This sequence was found in a boy aged 10-17 years in good health. CDR3 bases: TGTGCCAGCAGTGAAGGAGATTGGACAGGGATCTTTCAAGAGACCCAGTACTTC. This translates into CASSEGDWTGIFQETQYF.